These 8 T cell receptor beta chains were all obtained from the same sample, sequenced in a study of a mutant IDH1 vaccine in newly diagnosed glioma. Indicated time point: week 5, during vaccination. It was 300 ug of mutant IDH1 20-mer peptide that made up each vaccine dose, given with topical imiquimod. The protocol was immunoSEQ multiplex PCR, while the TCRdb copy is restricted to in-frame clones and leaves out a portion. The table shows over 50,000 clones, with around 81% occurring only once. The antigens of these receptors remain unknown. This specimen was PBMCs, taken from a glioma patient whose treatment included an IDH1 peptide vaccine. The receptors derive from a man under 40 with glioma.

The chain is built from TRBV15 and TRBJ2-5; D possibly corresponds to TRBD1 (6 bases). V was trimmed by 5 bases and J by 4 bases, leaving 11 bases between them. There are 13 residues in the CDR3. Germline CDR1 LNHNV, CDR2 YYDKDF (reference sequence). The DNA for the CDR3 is TGTGCCACCAGCTCCTGGACAGCAGAGACCCAGTACTTC. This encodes CATSSWTAETQYF.

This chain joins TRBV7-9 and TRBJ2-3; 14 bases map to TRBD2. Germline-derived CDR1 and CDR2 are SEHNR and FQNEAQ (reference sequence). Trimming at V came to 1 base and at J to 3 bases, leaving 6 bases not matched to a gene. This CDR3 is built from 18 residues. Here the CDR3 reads CASSLGLAGGKSTDTQYF. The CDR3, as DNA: TGTGCCAGCAGCTTAGGACTAGCGGGGGGGAAGTCGACAGATACGCAGTATTTT. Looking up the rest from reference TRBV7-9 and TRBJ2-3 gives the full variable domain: DTGVSQNPRHKITKRGQNVTFRCDPISEHNRLYWYRQTLGQGPEFLTYFQNEAQLEKSRLLSDRFSAERPKGSFSTLEIQRTEQGDSAMYLCASSLGLAGGKSTDTQYFGPGTRLTVL.

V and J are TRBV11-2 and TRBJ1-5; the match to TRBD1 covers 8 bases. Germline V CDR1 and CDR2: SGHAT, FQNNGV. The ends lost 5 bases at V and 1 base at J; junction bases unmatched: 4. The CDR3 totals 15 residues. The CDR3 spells CASSATGGSNQPQHF. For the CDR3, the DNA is TGTGCCAGCAGCGCTACAGGGGGAAGCAATCAGCCCCAGCATTTT. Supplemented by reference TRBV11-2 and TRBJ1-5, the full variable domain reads EAGVAQSPRYKIIEKRQSVAFWCNPISGHATLYWYQQILGQGPKLLIQFQNNGVVDDSQLPKDRFSAERLKGVDSTLKIQPAKLEDSAVYLCASSATGGSNQPQHFGDGTRLSIL.

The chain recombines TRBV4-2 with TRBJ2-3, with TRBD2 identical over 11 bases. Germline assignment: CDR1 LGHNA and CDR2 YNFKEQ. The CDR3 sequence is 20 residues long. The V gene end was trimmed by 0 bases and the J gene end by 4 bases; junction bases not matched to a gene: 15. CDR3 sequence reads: CASSQDPPSRLAGSADTQYF. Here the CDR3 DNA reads TGTGCCAGCAGCCAAGATCCCCCTTCGCGACTAGCGGGGTCGGCAGATACGCAGTATTTT.

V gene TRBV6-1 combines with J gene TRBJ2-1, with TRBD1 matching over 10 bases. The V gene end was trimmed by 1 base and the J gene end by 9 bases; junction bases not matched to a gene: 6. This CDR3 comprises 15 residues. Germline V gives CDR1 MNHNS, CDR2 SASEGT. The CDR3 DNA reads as TGTGCCAGCAGTGAAGTGGGGGACAGGGGTCCTGAGCAGTTCTTC. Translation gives CASSEVGDRGPEQFF.

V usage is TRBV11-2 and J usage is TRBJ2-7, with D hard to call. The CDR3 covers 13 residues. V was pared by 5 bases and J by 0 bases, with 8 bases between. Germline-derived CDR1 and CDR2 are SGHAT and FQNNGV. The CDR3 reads CASSLQSSYEQYF. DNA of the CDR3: TGTGCCAGCAGCCTTCAAAGCTCCTACGAGCAGTACTTC.

CDR3 loop: CASSLAAAVDGEQYF. The CDR3 DNA reads TGTGCCAGCAGCTTAGCGGCAGCGGTAGACGGCGAGCAGTACTTC. The gene calls are TRBV7-6 and TRBJ2-7; tentative D call: TRBD2 (5 bases). This CDR3 is built from 15 residues. The germline CDR1 and CDR2 sequences are SGHVS and FNYEAQ. Deletions cut 0 bases from V and 6 bases from J, with 15 bases between.

In DNA, the CDR3 is TGTGCCATCAGTGACAAGGACGTCTACACCTTC. Translation gives CAISDKDVYTF. This chain links TRBV10-3 with TRBJ1-2; the D is unclear. V dropped 3 bases and J dropped 10 bases, with 9 bases sitting between them. Germline CDR1 and CDR2: ENHRY and SYGVKD. This CDR3 has 11 amino acids.